The 12 T cell receptor beta chains presented below share a single source sample, sequenced in a study of cytomegalovirus exposure and HLA in healthy donors. The repertoire was sequenced with immunoSEQ multiplex PCR; TCRdb's copy has only in-frame clones and lacks some. The sample records about 150,000 clones, roughly 90% being singletons. Input material: PBMCs. These receptors were taken from a man younger than 35 in good health and CMV-seropositive.

J is TRBJ2-1 and V is TRBV4-2, with D unresolved. Germline CDR1 is LGHNA and CDR2 is YNFKEQ. This CDR3 is 16 amino acids long. V shed 1 base and J shed 9 bases, with 19 bases lying between them. The CDR3 loop is CASSQGLTTSRGEQFF. CDR3 DNA sequence: TGTGCCAGCAGCCAAGGATTAACTACCAGTCGAGGTGAGCAGTTCTTC.

This clone appeared a single time. This rearrangement joins TRBV6-5 to TRBJ1-1; the match to TRBD1 covers 9 bases. V lost 6 bases, J lost 7 bases, and 9 bases stayed unmatched. The V gene's germline CDR1 is MNHEY and CDR2 SVGAGI. The CDR3 totals 14 residues. CDR3 protein: CASSHGQGTGEAFF. The CDR3 bases are TGTGCCAGCAGCCATGGACAGGGGACAGGTGAAGCTTTCTTT.

This sequence joins TRBV14 and TRBJ1-1; a possible D gene is TRBD1 (5 bases). The CDR3 has 15 amino acids. The germline gives CDR1 SGHDN, CDR2 FVKESK. V gave up 1 base and J gave up 5 bases, with 14 bases separating them. The CDR3 is CASSQGGRGRTEAFF. The CDR3 nucleotides are TGTGCCAGCAGCCAAGGGGGACGGGGGAGGACTGAAGCTTTCTTT.

This chain joins TRBV4-2 and TRBJ1-1; TRBD1 is a possible D gene (5 bases). Germline CDR1 reads LGHNA; CDR2 reads YNFKEQ. V lost 4 bases and J lost 1, with 13 bases in between. This CDR3 contains 15 residues. CDR3 in amino acids: CASSLEGTGNTEAFF. CDR3 in DNA: TGTGCCAGCAGCCTGGAGGGGACGGGGAACACTGAAGCTTTCTTT.

The chain's CDR3 is CAWSVRGSGLGGELFF. The CDR3 DNA reads TGTGCCTGGAGTGTACGTGGCAGCGGATTAGGCGGGGAGCTGTTTTTT. The gene calls are TRBV30 and TRBJ2-2; D possibly corresponds to TRBD2 (5 bases). CDR1 GTSNPN and CDR2 SVGIG come from the germline V gene (reference sequence). The CDR3 extends over 16 amino acids. Trimming cost V 0 bases and J 7 bases, with 18 bases left between them.

The chain couples TRBV11-2 to TRBJ2-3; D unresolved. The CDR3 extends over 13 amino acids. Germline-derived CDR1 and CDR2 are SGHAT and FQNNGV. The V end was cut by 1 base, the J end by 3 bases, with 5 bases between. CDR3 sequence reads: CASSLALTDTQYF. CDR3 DNA sequence: TGTGCCAGCAGCTTAGCCTTGACAGATACGCAGTATTTT. The variable domain in full, completed from reference TRBV11-2 and TRBJ2-3, reads EAGVAQSPRYKIIEKRQSVAFWCNPISGHATLYWYQQILGQGPKLLIQFQNNGVVDDSQLPKDRFSAERLKGVDSTLKIQPAKLEDSAVYLCASSLALTDTQYFGPGTRLTVL.

This sequence joins TRBV18 and TRBJ1-2, with 9 bases aligning to TRBD1. This CDR3 is built from 16 residues. Trimming took 3 bases from V and 6 from J; bases not matched to a gene: 11. The germline V gene has CDR1 KGHSH and CDR2 LQKENI. In nucleotides, the CDR3 is TGTGCCAGCTCACCCCAACGGACAGGGGCAGGCGATGGCTACACCTTC. This sequence encodes CASSPQRTGAGDGYTF.

The rearrangement joins TRBV9 to TRBJ2-3; 9 nucleotides agree with TRBD1. The ends lost 6 bases at V and 4 bases at J; junction bases unmatched: 9. Germline assignment: CDR1 SGDLS and CDR2 YYNGEE. This CDR3 region has 15 residues. The CDR3 loop is CASTIQGAGADTQYF. CDR3 DNA sequence: TGTGCCAGCACCATACAGGGGGCAGGGGCAGATACGCAGTATTTT.

The chain combines TRBV28 with TRBJ2-3, with 8 bases aligning to TRBD1. V lost 3 bases and J lost 5; bases outside the gene matches: 4. The CDR3 sequence is 14 residues long. Germline values: CDR1 MDHEN, CDR2 SYDVKM. In DNA form, the CDR3 reads TGTGCCAGCAGTTTTCAGGGGGCCAAAGATACGCAGTATTTT. It encodes CASSFQGAKDTQYF. The full variable domain, completed using reference TRBV28 and TRBJ2-3, is DVKVTQSSRYLVKRTGEKVFLECVQDMDHENMFWYRQDPGLGLRLIYFSYDVKMKEKGDIPEGYSVSREKKERFSLILESASTNQTSMYLCASSFQGAKDTQYFGPGTRLTVL.

The chain has TRBV2 and TRBJ2-5; weak D call: TRBD2 (5 bases). Per germline, CDR1 SNHLY and CDR2 FYNNEI. The CDR3 totals 14 residues. Trimming stripped 7 bases from V and 4 bases from J, with 16 bases between. As DNA, the CDR3 is TGTGCCAGCACCGAATGGGCAGGAGGAGAGACCCAGTACTTC. This sequence encodes CASTEWAGGETQYF.

CDR3 nucleotide sequence: TGCGCCAGCAGGCAGACTAGCGGGGGAAGGGAGCAGTACTTC. It translates to CASRQTSGGREQYF. This chain connects TRBV4-1 to TRBJ2-7; TRBD2 matches 12 bases. After removal of 6 bases from V and 7 bases from J, the junction contained 7 bases not matched to a gene. The length of the CDR3 is 14 residues. Germline V gene sequence: CDR1 MGHRA, CDR2 YSYEKL.

The chain joins TRBV25-1 to TRBJ2-7; perhaps TRBD1 as D (6 bases). The CDR3 spans 13 residues. Germline V lookup: CDR1 MGHDK, CDR2 SYGVNS. Trimming pared 8 bases from V and 4 bases from J, leaving 15 bases between. CDR3 amino acids: CASRRPGEYEQYF. In DNA, the CDR3 is TGTGCCAGCCGACGTCCAGGGGAGTACGAGCAGTACTTC.